These 22 T cell receptor beta chains came from one sample sequenced in a study of cytomegalovirus exposure and HLA in healthy donors. This PCR relied on a set of 60 Vbeta primers and 13 Jbeta primers. TCRdb's copy holds only in-frame clones and misses some; the assay was immunoSEQ multiplex PCR. Its clone listing holds about 170,000 clones. The sample comprised PBMCs. The receptors come from a young woman in good health and CMV-seropositive.

The rearrangement joins TRBV2 to TRBJ1-4; 7 bases align to TRBD1. This CDR3 is built from 12 residues. CDR1 and CDR2 (germline): SNHLY, FYNNEI. The V segment lost 6 bases and the J segment 8 bases; nucleotides outside the gene matches: 3. The CDR3 here is CASRGDREKLFF. The CDR3 DNA reads as TGTGCCAGCAGAGGGGACAGAGAAAAACTGTTTTTT.

This rearrangement joins TRBV4-2 to TRBJ1-2, with 7 bases matching TRBD1. The germline gives CDR1 LGHNA, CDR2 YNFKEQ. CDR3 size: 14 residues. With 0 bases clipped from V and 7 bases from J, the junction kept 5 bases outside the gene matches. The CDR3 DNA sequence: TGTGCCAGCAGCCAAGATGACAGGGCGGCTGGCTACACCTTC. Amino acids: CASSQDDRAAGYTF.

This chain uses TRBV7-9 with TRBJ1-4; TRBD1 matches at 9 bases. V lost 1 base and J lost 5; bases outside the gene matches: 5. In germline, CDR1 is SEHNR, CDR2 FQNEAQ (reference sequence). The CDR3 spans 16 residues. CDR3 region: CASSLGDGTGNEKLFF. The DNA for the CDR3 is TGTGCCAGCAGCTTAGGAGACGGGACAGGGAATGAAAAACTGTTTTTT.

CDR3 sequence reads: CASSAGQGEAYEQYF. CDR3 DNA sequence: TGTGCCAGCAGTGCCGGACAGGGGGAGGCCTACGAGCAGTACTTC. The chain combines TRBV6-1 with TRBJ2-7, with 10 bases identical to TRBD1. V trimming: 4 bases; J trimming: 2 bases; junction bases outside the gene matches: 5. Germline V gives CDR1 MNHNS, CDR2 SASEGT. CDR3 length equals 15 residues.

The V call is TRBV7-6, the J call TRBJ2-7; TRBD1 might be the D (6 bases). Germline V CDR1 and CDR2: SGHVS, FNYEAQ. The CDR3 covers 15 residues. V lost 5 bases to trimming and J lost 3 bases, with 17 bases between them. The CDR3 loop is CASSPSQGTHYEQYF. CDR3 bases: TGTGCCAGCAGCCCCTCACAGGGAACTCACTACGAGCAGTACTTC.

This chain uses TRBV6-1 with TRBJ1-5; TRBD1 is a possible D gene (6 bases). Germline CDR1 is MNHNS and CDR2 is SASEGT. The CDR3 covers 13 residues. V was cut by 1 base and J by 11 bases, with 12 bases left in between. The CDR3 sequence: CASSEEGGGAQHF. The CDR3 nucleotides are TGTGCCAGCAGTGAAGAGGGAGGGGGGGCCCAGCATTTT.

J is TRBJ2-2 and V is TRBV4-1; 9 nucleotides match TRBD1. In germline, CDR1 is MGHRA, CDR2 YSYEKL. The CDR3 totals 15 residues. V lost 4 bases to trimming and J lost 6 bases; unmatched junction nucleotides: 6. The CDR3 DNA reads as TGCGCCAGCAGCCCTTACAGGGGGCGCGCCGGGGAGCTGTTTTTT. It encodes CASSPYRGRAGELFF.

The chain carries TRBV9 and TRBJ2-1, with D perhaps TRBD2 (5 bases). CDR1 is SGDLS, CDR2 YYNGEE, per germline. V lost 3 bases and J lost 8, with 15 bases in between. There are 14 residues in the CDR3. The CDR3 DNA reads TGTGCCAGCAGCGGGGCCCCCGGGGTGGATGAGCAGTTCTTC. Amino acids: CASSGAPGVDEQFF.

V is TRBV4-2 and J is TRBJ2-3; 9 bases line up with TRBD2. In germline, CDR1 is LGHNA, CDR2 YNFKEQ. The V gene end was trimmed by 0 bases and the J gene end by 8 bases; junction bases not matched to a gene: 9. This CDR3 spans 16 amino acids. The DNA for the CDR3 is TGTGCCAGCAGCCAAGAACAGGGCGGGGGGGCCGGTACGCAGTATTTT. Translation: CASSQEQGGGAGTQYF.

The chain joins TRBV2 to TRBJ2-5, with D unresolved. V shed 3 bases and J shed 5 bases, with 10 bases lying between them. Germline V lookup: CDR1 SNHLY, CDR2 FYNNEI. The CDR3 runs to 13 residues. CDR3 nucleotides: TGTGCCAGCAGTGAGGATGTCGGGGAGACCCAGTACTTC. Translating it yields CASSEDVGETQYF.

The chain combines TRBV6-5 with TRBJ1-2; 9 bases match TRBD1. The length of the CDR3 is 15 residues. The V gene end was trimmed by 2 bases and the J gene end by 2 bases; junction bases not matched to a gene: 3. CDR1 and CDR2 (germline): MNHEY, SVGAGI. Written as DNA, the CDR3 is TGTGCCAGCAGTTACGGGGACAGGGTGAACTATGGCTACACCTTC. It codes for CASSYGDRVNYGYTF.

The chain joins TRBV5-1 to TRBJ1-2, with 8 bases fitting TRBD1. The CDR3 has 12 amino acids. Trimming took 10 bases from V and 7 from J; bases not matched to a gene: 9. Germline loops: CDR1 SGHRS, CDR2 YFSETQ. CDR3: CASGGQLGGYTF. The CDR3 region has the DNA TGCGCCTCAGGGGGCCAACTGGGTGGCTACACCTTC.

This sequence joins TRBV7-8 and TRBJ1-1; D unresolved. The germline gives CDR1 SGHVS, CDR2 FQNEAQ. V was trimmed by 5 bases and J by 1 base, leaving 8 bases between them. The CDR3 sequence is 13 residues long. The CDR3 DNA follows: TGTGCCAGCAGCAAACGACAGAACACTGAAGCTTTCTTT. Translation: CASSKRQNTEAFF.

The J gene is TRBJ1-2, the V gene TRBV2; a possible D gene is TRBD1 (5 bases). Germline V lookup: CDR1 SNHLY, CDR2 FYNNEI. The CDR3 is 15 residues long. The germline V and J ends were trimmed by 3 bases and 4 bases, with 15 bases remaining between them. CDR3 coding DNA: TGTGCCAGCAGTGACGGGGGGAGAGAGGGCTATGGCTACACCTTC. It encodes CASSDGGREGYGYTF.

This sequence joins TRBV27 and TRBJ2-7, with 11 bases aligning to TRBD2. The CDR3 sequence is 14 residues long. The germline gives CDR1 MNHEY, CDR2 SMNVEV (reference sequence). V dropped 6 bases and J dropped 2; count of bases not matched to a gene: 3. CDR3: CASRLAGATYEQYF. In nucleotides, the CDR3 is TGTGCCAGCAGACTAGCGGGGGCAACCTACGAGCAGTACTTC.

V usage is TRBV6-1 and J usage is TRBJ2-2; weak D call: TRBD1 (6 bases). The V gene lost 8 bases and the J gene lost 1 base, with 14 bases spanning the gap. The CDR3 loop spans 15 amino acids. Germline-derived CDR1 and CDR2 are MNHNS and SASEGT. The CDR3 spells CASGSGQLNTGELFF. CDR3 bases: TGTGCCAGCGGAAGTGGACAGTTGAACACCGGGGAGCTGTTTTTT.

CDR3: CASSLSGGSSYNEQFF. In nucleotides, the CDR3 is TGTGCCAGCAGCTTAAGTGGCGGGAGCTCCTACAATGAGCAGTTCTTC. The chain couples TRBV7-6 to TRBJ2-1, with 7 bases matching TRBD2. Germline trimming cut 2 bases from V and 0 bases from J; bases unmatched to any gene: 4. Germline CDR1 and CDR2: SGHVS and FNYEAQ. The CDR3 has 16 amino acids.

V usage is TRBV29-1 and J usage is TRBJ2-1, with a weak D call TRBD2 (6 bases). V lost 2 bases and J lost 3, with 11 bases in between. Germline CDR1 SQVTM, CDR2 ANQGSEA. CDR3 length equals 14 residues. The CDR3 DNA reads TGCAGCGTTGAATTTCGGCGGGACTACAATGAGCAGTTCTTC. Translated: CSVEFRRDYNEQFF.

The V gene is TRBV12-1, the J gene TRBJ1-5; TRBD1 was called by the table and not checked on the DNA. TRBV12-1 constitutes a pseudogene. The CDR3 contains 18 residues. CDR3 in amino acids: CASSFLGTGTGLRQPQHF. The CDR3 nucleotides read TGTGCCAGCAGCTTCTTGGGGACCGGGACAGGCTTGAGGCAGCCCCAGCATTTT.

The rearrangement links TRBV4-3 to TRBJ2-1; 7 nucleotides line up with TRBD2. Germline CDR1 is LGHNA and CDR2 is YSLEER. The CDR3 loop spans 16 amino acids. V shed 0 bases and J 2 bases; nucleotides not matched to a gene: 4. CDR3: CASSQEAGVAYNEQFF. CDR3 coding DNA: TGCGCCAGCAGCCAAGAGGCGGGGGTGGCCTACAATGAGCAGTTCTTC.

Remarks on this clone: Other DNA sequences within the sample encode an identical CDR3. The CDR3 region has the DNA TGCAGCGGCTGGACACAGGGAAGGACTGAAGCTTTCTTT. Translation gives CSGWTQGRTEAFF. This chain uses TRBV29-1 with TRBJ1-1, with a possible D match to TRBD1 (6 bases). Germline CDR1 reads SQVTM; CDR2 reads ANQGSEA. This CDR3 comprises 13 residues. Trimming stripped 7 bases from V and 5 bases from J, with 17 bases between.

The gene calls are TRBV28 and TRBJ1-1, with 7 bases that match TRBD1. Germline V gene lookup returns CDR1 MDHEN and CDR2 SYDVKM. This CDR3 is built from 16 residues. V lost 1 base, J lost 4 bases, and 9 bases stayed unmatched. The CDR3 DNA sequence: TGTGCCAGCAGTTTATCAGGGGGGTGGAGGTCCACTGAAGCTTTCTTT. The encoded protein is CASSLSGGWRSTEAFF.